These 20 T cell receptor beta chains were sequenced from one sample in a study of T cell repertoires in ileal Crohn's disease. Measured with immunoSEQ multiplex PCR; TCRdb has only the in-frame clones, and not every one. The profile shows several thousand clones, roughly 72% of them singletons. Time point defined: proximal margin of the surgical specimen (macroscopically non-inflamed). Sequencing was carried out using ileal tissue. The receptors come from an adult with Crohn's disease.

This chain uses TRBV6-5 with TRBJ2-4; 7 bases agree with TRBD1. The ends lost 5 bases at V and 7 bases at J; junction bases unmatched: 8. Germline V gene sequence: CDR1 MNHEY, CDR2 SVGAGI. CDR3 length: 14 residues. The CDR3 reads CASSERQGWNIQYF. The CDR3 bases are TGTGCCAGCAGTGAAAGACAGGGTTGGAACATTCAGTACTTC.

J is TRBJ1-3 and V is TRBV6-5; weak D call: TRBD1 (5 bases). CDR3 size: 15 residues. CDR1 and CDR2 from the germline V gene are MNHEY and SVGAGI. V lost 6 bases and J lost 8, with 20 bases in between. CDR3 region: CASSYTSGTGHTIYF. CDR3 DNA: TGTGCCAGCAGCTACACCTCAGGGACCGGACACACCATATATTTT.

Only a few counts were recorded for this clone. This sequence joins TRBV20-1 and TRBJ2-3, with D unclear. Germline lookup yields CDR1 DFQATT and CDR2 SNEGSKA (reference sequence). V was clipped by 4 bases and J by 1 base, with 3 bases between them. The CDR3 is 11 residues long. CDR3: CSAIGTDTQYF. CDR3 nucleotides: TGCAGTGCTATCGGCACAGATACGCAGTATTTT.

This clone came up once. This chain joins TRBV28 and TRBJ2-5; maybe TRBD1 (5 bases). The germline CDR1 and CDR2 sequences are MDHEN and SYDVKM. CDR3 size: 14 residues. With 2 bases removed from V and 5 bases from J, the gap between germline ends came to 12 bases. CDR3: CASSLPGQGETQYF. In nucleotides, the CDR3 is TGTGCCAGCAGTTTACCCGGGCAGGGCGAGACCCAGTACTTC. Together with reference TRBV28 and TRBJ2-5, the CDR3 gives the full variable domain: DVKVTQSSRYLVKRTGEKVFLECVQDMDHENMFWYRQDPGLGLRLIYFSYDVKMKEKGDIPEGYSVSREKKERFSLILESASTNQTSMYLCASSLPGQGETQYFGPGTRLLVL.

The chain has TRBV6-1 and TRBJ2-5; D unresolved. The CDR3 spans 15 residues. The ends were cut back, 0 bases at V and 2 bases at J, with 10 bases in the middle. Germline lookup yields CDR1 MNHNS and CDR2 SASEGT. CDR3 coding DNA: TGTGCCAGCAGTGAAGCTGGCGCTTTGCAAGAGACCCAGTACTTC. The encoded protein is CASSEAGALQETQYF.

The V call is TRBV2, the J call TRBJ2-3; no firm D call. Trimming took off 4 bases at V and 2 bases at J, with 37 bases between the two ends. The length of the CDR3 is 23 residues. Germline V gene sequence: CDR1 SNHLY, CDR2 FYNNEI. CDR3 region: CASSAIAESPAPDPQTLTDTQYF. The CDR3 nucleotides are TGTGCCAGCAGTGCCATAGCAGAGTCGCCGGCCCCCGACCCACAGACTCTCACAGATACGCAGTATTTT.

The chain is built from TRBV19 and TRBJ2-2, with D perhaps given as TRBD1 or TRBD2 (5 bases each). This CDR3 has 17 residues. The ends were cut back, 5 bases at V and 1 base at J, with 17 bases in the middle. CDR1 and CDR2 from the germline V gene are LNHDA and SQIVND (reference sequence). CDR3 sequence (DNA): TGTGCCAGTAGTCCTCCATCTGGTGGGGGGAACACCGGGGAGCTGTTTTTT. Its translation is CASSPPSGGGNTGELFF.

The chain links TRBV6-4 to TRBJ2-2, with TRBD1 matching 10 bases. The junction had 7 bases not matched to a gene; V was cut back by 7 bases and J by 5 bases. This CDR3 is built from 15 residues. Germline loops: CDR1 MRHNA, CDR2 SNTAGT. The CDR3 DNA is TGTGCCAGCACCATGACAGGGGGCGCGACCGGGGAGCTGTTTTTT. It encodes CASTMTGGATGELFF.

This clone came up once. This sequence joins TRBV5-1 and TRBJ2-3, with D unresolved. Trimming removed 0 bases at V and 1 base at J, with 6 bases between. Per the germline V gene, CDR1 is SGHRS and CDR2 is YFSETQ. The CDR3 spans 14 residues. CDR3 coding DNA: TGCGCCAGCAGCTTGGCCGTAGGCACAGATACGCAGTATTTT. Translating it yields CASSLAVGTDTQYF.

The chain joins TRBV28 to TRBJ1-1; D call uncertain. V lost 2 bases, J lost 11 bases, and 9 bases lay in between. Germline CDR1 is MDHEN and CDR2 is SYDVKM. The CDR3 sequence is 11 residues long. In DNA, the CDR3 is TGTGCCAGCAGTTTAATGGGTAACGCTTTCTTT. Translating gives CASSLMGNAFF.

The rearrangement uses TRBV11-3 and TRBJ2-2; D may be TRBD2 (6 bases). The ends were cut back, 5 bases at V and 6 bases at J, with 13 bases in the middle. The CDR3 length is 14 residues. The germline CDR1 and CDR2 sequences are SGHNT and YENEEA. Here the CDR3 DNA reads TGTGCCAGCAGCCCAGGGACTGATCCCGGGGAGCTGTTTTTT. Translated: CASSPGTDPGELFF.

This chain links TRBV6-1 with TRBJ2-2, with D perhaps matching TRBD1 (5 bases). V lost 3 bases to trimming and J lost 3 bases, with 8 bases between them. The CDR3 is made up of 14 amino acids. Germline V CDR1 and CDR2: MNHNS, SASEGT. In nucleotides, the CDR3 is TGTGCCAGCAGTGACAGGGCGGACACCGGGGAGCTGTTTTTT. Translation gives CASSDRADTGELFF.

This clone was recorded once. The chain couples TRBV7-3 to TRBJ2-2; 9 bases match TRBD1. The CDR3 consists of 14 residues. Per germline, CDR1 SGHTA and CDR2 FQGTGA. V lost 5 bases to trimming and J lost 7 bases; unmatched junction nucleotides: 5. CDR3 nucleotides: TGTGCCAGCAGCCGGACAGGGGAATACGGGGAGCTGTTTTTT. Protein: CASSRTGEYGELFF.

The chain combines TRBV18 with TRBJ2-5; D remains ambiguous. Trimming stripped 3 bases from V and 2 bases from J, with 10 bases between. Germline-derived CDR1 and CDR2 are KGHSH and LQKENI. This CDR3 region has 14 residues. CDR3 nucleotide sequence: TGTGCCAGCTCACCCGACTCGGAACAAGAGACCCAGTACTTC. Encoded protein: CASSPDSEQETQYF.

This clone was recorded a few times. The rearrangement uses TRBV27 and TRBJ1-5, with a tentative D call TRBD1 (6 bases). The V and J ends lost 5 bases and 3 bases respectively, with 17 bases between them. CDR1 MNHEY and CDR2 SMNVEV come from the germline V gene (reference sequence). The CDR3 has 16 residues. In DNA, the CDR3 is TGTGCCAGCAGTCCCGCCCGGGGGGCCTCCAATCAGCCCCAGCATTTT. Amino acid sequence: CASSPARGASNQPQHF.

Only a few counts were recorded for this clone. This chain links TRBV15 with TRBJ2-2; perhaps TRBD1 as D (5 bases). The CDR3 consists of 14 residues. V gave up 1 base and J gave up 6 bases, with 9 bases separating them. The germline gives CDR1 LNHNV, CDR2 YYDKDF (reference sequence). DNA for the CDR3: TGTGCCACCAGCAGAGGCAGGGATTCCGGGGAGCTGTTTTTT. It is translated as CATSRGRDSGELFF.

This rearrangement joins TRBV7-9 to TRBJ2-5; 12 nucleotides match TRBD2. The CDR3 extends over 16 amino acids. Trimming took 5 bases from V and 4 from J; bases not matched to a gene: 8. Per germline, CDR1 SEHNR and CDR2 FQNEAQ (reference sequence). CDR3 residues: CASSPRTSGVGETQYF. The DNA of the CDR3 is TGTGCCAGCAGCCCGAGGACTAGCGGGGTGGGAGAGACCCAGTACTTC.

The chain recombines TRBV5-1 with TRBJ2-2; D possibly corresponds to TRBD1 (6 bases). Trimming took 2 bases from V and 5 from J, leaving 13 bases between them. In germline, CDR1 is SGHRS, CDR2 YFSETQ. The CDR3 spans 15 residues. CDR3 protein: CASSFEQGRTGELFF. Here the CDR3 DNA reads TGCGCCAGCAGCTTTGAACAGGGTAGGACCGGGGAGCTGTTTTTT.

This clone has a handful of counts. J is TRBJ1-4 and V is TRBV5-1, with D possibly matching TRBD1 (5 bases). Germline CDR1 is SGHRS and CDR2 is YFSETQ. This CDR3 spans 15 amino acids. The germline V and J ends were trimmed by 4 bases and 5 bases, with 15 bases remaining between them. The DNA for the CDR3 is TGCGCCAGCAGCGCCTCGGGACGGCAAAATGAAAAACTGTTTTTT. Translation: CASSASGRQNEKLFF.

The V and J genes are TRBV7-3 and TRBJ1-2; D is possibly TRBD1 (6 bases). V was shortened by 5 bases and J by 5 bases, with 27 bases between the two germline ends. Germline V CDR1 and CDR2: SGHTA, FQGTGA. The CDR3 totals 18 residues. CDR3 sequence reads: CASSPINPESGAGYGYTF. DNA of the CDR3: TGTGCCAGCAGCCCGATTAACCCCGAATCGGGGGCAGGGTATGGCTACACCTTC.